This TCR beta chain was recovered during a study of blood T cell repertoires in COVID-19. Study-level information: Acute and convalescent COVID-19 samples came from the United States, Italy and Spain.

This table comes from immunoSEQ multiplex PCR, and its TCRdb copy is limited to in-frame clones, with some not included. The profile shows about 220,000 clones, 84% of them singletons. The CDR3 is 13 residues long. Germline loops: CDR1 LNHDA, CDR2 SQIVND (reference sequence). Trimming stripped 5 bases from V and 5 bases from J, with 10 bases between. This clone came up a few times. The sample comprised peripheral blood. The J gene is TRBJ1-5, the V gene TRBV19; a possible D gene is TRBD1 (5 bases). The source of this sequence is a man aged 50 to 60 with active or convalescent COVID-19. The CDR3 here is CASSVRGDQPQHF. The CDR3 nucleotides are TGTGCCAGTAGTGTCCGGGGGGATCAGCCCCAGCATTTT.